The 30 T cell receptor beta chains presented below share a single source sample, sequenced in a study of blood T cell repertoires in COVID-19. Profiled with immunoSEQ multiplex PCR; TCRdb holds only in-frame clones, not every one. The data contain about 140,000 clones, under 90% of them singletons. Sequenced sample: peripheral blood. All receptors derive from a man aged 70-80 years who had recovered from COVID-19.

The CDR3 sequence: CASSYFPGETQYF. CDR3 DNA: TGTGCCAGCAGTTACTTTCCCGGGGAGACCCAGTACTTC. The chain couples TRBV6-5 to TRBJ2-5; D unclear. There are 13 residues in the CDR3. CDR1 is MNHEY and CDR2 is SVGAGI in the germline V gene. Trimming shortened V by 1 base and J by 5 bases, and 8 bases separated the two germline ends.

The CDR3 bases are TGTGCCAGCAGCGTAGTGGGTAGCGGGAGGGCCCACAATGAGCAGTTCTTC. This sequence encodes CASSVVGSGRAHNEQFF. The chain joins TRBV9 to TRBJ2-1; TRBD2 matches 11 bases. The CDR3 extends over 17 amino acids. J was trimmed by 5 bases and V by 0 bases; bases with no gene match: 7. CDR1 is SGDLS and CDR2 is YYNGEE in the germline V gene.

The chain recombines TRBV27 with TRBJ1-2; no reliable D call. This CDR3 spans 14 amino acids. The V end was cut by 5 bases, the J end by 8 bases, with 18 bases between. Per germline, CDR1 MNHEY and CDR2 SMNVEV (reference sequence). The CDR3 nucleotides read TGTGCCAGCAGTCCGCAGGTACCCTCCCACGGCTACACCTTC. It codes for CASSPQVPSHGYTF.

Sample share makes this clone medium-sized. The chain employs TRBV9 and TRBJ1-2; 8 bases are a match to TRBD1. The CDR3 extends over 13 amino acids. Germline V gene lookup returns CDR1 SGDLS and CDR2 YYNGEE. V lost 3 bases to trimming and J lost 5 bases; unmatched junction nucleotides: 3. The CDR3 region is CASSAGQDYGYTF. The CDR3 region has the DNA TGTGCCAGCAGCGCGGGACAGGATTATGGCTACACCTTC. Full variable domain (remainder filled in from reference TRBV9 and TRBJ1-2): DSGVTQTPKHLITATGQRVTLRCSPRSGDLSVYWYQQSLDQGLQFLIQYYNGEERAKGNILERFSAQQFPDLHSELNLSSLELGDSALYFCASSAGQDYGYTFGSGTRLTVV.

The rearrangement uses TRBV30 and TRBJ2-1; 13 positions agree with TRBD2. The V gene's germline CDR1 is GTSNPN and CDR2 SVGIG (reference sequence). The CDR3 runs 14 residues. Losses at the gene ends were 2 bases for V and 11 bases for J; bases not matched to a gene: 6. CDR3 sequence: CAWSRTSGSRKQFF. In DNA, the CDR3 is TGTGCCTGGAGTAGGACTAGCGGGAGCCGGAAGCAGTTCTTC.

J is TRBJ2-7 and V is TRBV10-3; D remains unclear. V was trimmed by 2 bases and J by 0 bases, leaving 5 bases between them. CDR1 is ENHRY and CDR2 is SYGVKD in the germline V gene. The CDR3 has 13 amino acids. The CDR3 nucleotides are TGTGCCATCAGTGAGGCCAGCTCCTACGAGCAGTACTTC. Amino acid sequence: CAISEASSYEQYF.

The chain links TRBV11-3 to TRBJ2-3, with 7 bases that match TRBD2. The CDR3 has 14 residues. Germline assignment: CDR1 SGHNT and CDR2 YENEEA. Trimming cost V 5 bases and J 2 bases; bases outside gene matches: 4. The CDR3 coding sequence is TGTGCCAGCAGCGGTCAGCGGGACACAGATACGCAGTATTTT. This encodes CASSGQRDTDTQYF.

The chain couples TRBV7-9 to TRBJ1-2; D is ambiguous. Germline CDR1 SEHNR, CDR2 FQNEAQ (reference sequence). Trimming took 1 base from V and 8 from J, leaving 14 bases between them. The length of the CDR3 is 14 residues. The CDR3 loop reads CASSLVSALRGYTF. The CDR3 nucleotides are TGTGCCAGCAGCTTAGTGAGTGCCCTTCGGGGCTACACCTTC.

The chain employs TRBV4-1 and TRBJ2-7, with 9 bases that match TRBD2. The CDR3 spans 17 residues. Germline trimming cut 8 bases from V and 0 bases from J; bases unmatched to any gene: 14. Germline loops: CDR1 MGHRA, CDR2 YSYEKL. The CDR3 sequence: CASSTGTSSYSSYEQYF. The CDR3 DNA follows: TGCGCCAGCTCCACCGGGACTAGCTCCTACAGCTCCTACGAGCAGTACTTC.

The genes are TRBV25-1 and TRBJ2-7; no clear D gene. This CDR3 has 13 residues. Germline CDR1 reads MGHDK; CDR2 reads SYGVNS. Trimming removed 8 bases at V and 4 bases at J, with 15 bases between. CDR3 protein: CASAVPGLYEQYF. In nucleotides, the CDR3 is TGTGCCAGCGCGGTCCCCGGCCTTTACGAGCAGTACTTC.

The table lists this clone with a count of one. One end of the junction fails to match germline, which may point to a read error. V is TRBV19 and J is TRBJ1-6; D is perhaps TRBD1 (5 bases). CDR3 length: 13 amino acids. Germline V gene data show CDR1 as LNHDA and CDR2 as SQIVND (reference sequence). CDR3 in amino acids: CASSTDTWDWLVF. The CDR3 DNA sequence: TGTGCCAGTAGTACAGACACCTGGGACTGGTTGGTCTTT.

V usage is TRBV5-8 and J usage is TRBJ2-7; D ambiguous. Germline V gene lookup returns CDR1 SGHTS and CDR2 YDEGEE. The CDR3 has 15 amino acids. The V end was cut by 4 bases, the J end by 5 bases, with 19 bases between. CDR3 sequence reads: CASSLFRLARHEQYF. The DNA for the CDR3 is TGTGCCAGCAGCCTCTTCCGGCTCGCGAGGCACGAGCAGTACTTC. The full variable domain, its missing parts supplied by reference TRBV5-8 and TRBJ2-7, is EAGVTQSPTHLIKTRGQQATLRCSPISGHTSVYWYQQALGLGLQFLLWYDEGEERNRGNFPPRFSGRQFPNYSSELNVNALELEDSALYLCASSLFRLARHEQYFGPGTRLTVT.

This clone was observed a few times. V and J are TRBV5-1 and TRBJ2-5; 11 bases map to TRBD2. The germline V gene has CDR1 SGHRS and CDR2 YFSETQ. After removal of 2 bases from V and 3 bases from J, the junction contained 18 bases not matched to a gene. The length of the CDR3 is 20 residues. The CDR3 nucleotides read TGCGCCAGCAGCTTCCGGGGGCCTCTAGCGGGAGGTACCCTGGAAGAGACCCAGTACTTC. Its protein product is CASSFRGPLAGGTLEETQYF.

The chain combines TRBV10-3 with TRBJ1-4, with a tentative D call TRBD1 (6 bases). Germline V lookup: CDR1 ENHRY, CDR2 SYGVKD. CDR3 length: 14 residues. V dropped 6 bases and J dropped 7 bases, with 15 bases sitting between them. The chain's CDR3 is CAISSSGAGEKLFF. CDR3 DNA: TGTGCCATCAGCTCATCAGGGGCGGGTGAAAAACTGTTTTTT.

J is TRBJ2-2 and V is TRBV3-1 (or the pseudogene TRBV3-2); no definite D call. This CDR3 has 20 residues. Trimming took off 1 base at V and 0 bases at J, with 21 bases between the two ends. Per germline, CDR1 LGHDT and CDR2 YNNKEL (reference sequence). The CDR3 nucleotides are TGTGCCAGCAGCCAAGGAGGTTGGCGGCCTCGGATCGCGAACACCGGGGAGCTGTTTTTT. This codes for CASSQGGWRPRIANTGELFF.

J is TRBJ2-3 and V is TRBV5-1; 8 nucleotides align to TRBD1. Trimming removed 5 bases from V and 6 bases from J; junction bases left unmatched: 5. The CDR3 consists of 13 residues. The germline CDR1 and CDR2 sequences are SGHRS and YFSETQ. CDR3 DNA sequence: TGCGCCAGCAGGCAGGGGGCGCGGGATACGCAGTATTTT. It codes for CASRQGARDTQYF.

The chain carries TRBV18 and TRBJ1-1; D uncertain. This CDR3 has 13 amino acids. The germline V gene encodes CDR1 KGHSH and CDR2 LQKENI. The V and J ends lost 2 bases and 3 bases respectively, with 7 bases between them. CDR3 sequence reads: CASSPEQYTEAFF. DNA of the CDR3: TGTGCCAGCTCACCAGAACAGTACACTGAAGCTTTCTTT.

The DNA for the CDR3 is TGTGCCACCAGCAGAGATATCGGGCGGGAGGTTTTCTCGGGCTCCTACGAGCAGTACTTC. Translated, it gives CATSRDIGREVFSGSYEQYF. V and J are TRBV15 and TRBJ2-7; 8 bases align to TRBD2. CDR3 length: 20 amino acids. With 0 bases clipped from V and 0 bases from J, the junction kept 16 bases outside the gene matches. Germline V CDR1 and CDR2: LNHNV, YYDKDF (reference sequence).

The V call is TRBV3-1 (or the pseudogene TRBV3-2), the J call TRBJ2-7, with 8 bases identical to TRBD2. The CDR3 is 16 amino acids. J was trimmed by 4 bases and V by 1 base; bases with no gene match: 9. Germline V gene sequence: CDR1 LGHDT, CDR2 YNNKEL (reference sequence). CDR3 sequence reads: CASSQGTAGVGYEQYF. Written as DNA, the CDR3 is TGTGCCAGCAGCCAAGGGACAGCGGGAGTGGGTTACGAGCAGTACTTC.

This sequence joins TRBV20-1 and TRBJ2-7, with 11 bases lining up with TRBD2. The ends lost 3 bases at V and 5 bases at J; junction bases unmatched: 12. This CDR3 has 16 residues. The germline gives CDR1 DFQATT, CDR2 SNEGSKA (reference sequence). CDR3 loop: CSASAQLAGGVHEQYF. The CDR3 DNA is TGCAGTGCTAGTGCTCAATTAGCGGGAGGGGTCCACGAGCAGTACTTC.

This chain joins TRBV5-4 and TRBJ2-3; 16 bases line up with TRBD2. CDR3 length: 16 residues. Germline trimming cut 3 bases from V and 3 bases from J; bases unmatched to any gene: 1. The V gene's germline CDR1 is SGHNT and CDR2 YYREEE (reference sequence). CDR3 DNA sequence: TGTGCCAGCAGCTCGGGACTAGCGGGAGGGACAGATACGCAGTATTTT. Translation gives CASSSGLAGGTDTQYF. Full variable domain (outside the CDR3, taken from reference TRBV5-4 and TRBJ2-3): ETGVTQSPTHLIKTRGQQVTLRCSSQSGHNTVSWYQQALGQGPQFIFQYYREEENGRGNFPPRFSGLQFPNYSSELNVNALELDDSALYLCASSSGLAGGTDTQYFGPGTRLTVL.

This clone was seen repeatedly, ten times or more. The chain uses TRBV7-9 and TRBJ2-5; the match to TRBD2 covers 12 bases. The V gene's germline CDR1 is SEHNR and CDR2 FQNEAQ (reference sequence). J lost 4 bases, V lost 1 base, and 7 bases had no gene match. This CDR3 spans 17 amino acids. The CDR3 spells CASSLGQTSGSTETQYF. The CDR3 coding sequence is TGTGCCAGCAGCTTAGGGCAGACTAGCGGGAGCACAGAGACCCAGTACTTC.

In DNA form, the CDR3 reads TGCGCCAGCAGCCTGGGGACAACAGGGTTTGGCGAGCAGTACTTC. It specifies CASSLGTTGFGEQYF. V is TRBV5-1 and J is TRBJ2-7; D might be TRBD1 (6 bases). There are 15 residues in the CDR3. Trimming cost V 4 bases and J 6 bases, with 20 bases left between them. Germline V gives CDR1 SGHRS, CDR2 YFSETQ.

This chain uses TRBV29-1 with TRBJ2-5; possibly TRBD1 for D (6 bases). The CDR3 totals 13 residues. Germline assignment: CDR1 SQVTM and CDR2 ANQGSEA. Trimming removed 6 bases at V and 4 bases at J, with 15 bases between. This CDR3 reads CSVADQGLETQYF. The CDR3 DNA is TGCAGCGTGGCCGACCAGGGGTTAGAGACCCAGTACTTC.

A few counts support this clone. V usage is TRBV5-1 and J usage is TRBJ2-1, with 12 bases fitting TRBD2. The length of the CDR3 is 15 residues. CDR1 is SGHRS, CDR2 YFSETQ, per germline. The junction had 3 bases not matched to a gene; V was cut back by 4 bases and J by 4 bases. The CDR3 protein is CASSRTSGAYNEQFF. DNA for the CDR3: TGCGCCAGCAGCCGGACTAGCGGGGCGTACAATGAGCAGTTCTTC.

V usage is TRBV10-3 and J usage is TRBJ2-3; tentative D call: TRBD2 (6 bases). Trimming stripped 6 bases from V and 4 bases from J, with 17 bases between. CDR1 is ENHRY, CDR2 SYGVKD, per germline. CDR3 size: 15 residues. CDR3 protein: CAIRAWVGGSDTQYF. The CDR3 DNA sequence: TGTGCCATCAGGGCCTGGGTGGGAGGCTCAGATACGCAGTATTTT.

V and J are TRBV19 and TRBJ2-7, with 7 bases aligning to TRBD2. The trim removed 5 bases at V and 3 bases at J, leaving 4 bases unmatched. Germline CDR1 LNHDA, CDR2 SQIVND (reference sequence). The CDR3 length is 13 residues. CDR3 residues: CASSVRDYYEQYF. In DNA form, the CDR3 reads TGTGCCAGTAGTGTCCGGGACTACTACGAGCAGTACTTC.

The chain uses TRBV25-1 and TRBJ2-7; TRBD1 is a possible D gene (6 bases). Trimming cost V 6 bases and J 4 bases, with 10 bases left between them. Per germline, CDR1 MGHDK and CDR2 SYGVNS. This CDR3 has 12 amino acids. The CDR3 DNA is TGTGCCAGCAGCCCCAGGGGTTACGAGCAGTACTTC. It codes for CASSPRGYEQYF.

CDR3 coding DNA: TGCAGCGGGAACCTGGGGGCCACTGAAGCTTTCTTT. Its translation: CSGNLGATEAFF. This chain joins TRBV29-1 and TRBJ1-1; perhaps TRBD1 as D (6 bases). Deletions cut 7 bases from V and 4 bases from J, with 13 bases between. The CDR3 is made up of 12 amino acids. Per germline, CDR1 SQVTM and CDR2 ANQGSEA.

This clone came up once. This chain joins TRBV18 and TRBJ2-2, with D perhaps matching TRBD2 (5 bases). V was shortened by 1 base and J by 1 base, with 10 bases between the two germline ends. This CDR3 region has 16 residues. Germline V gene sequence: CDR1 KGHSH, CDR2 LQKENI. In nucleotides, the CDR3 is TGTGCCAGCTCACCACTTCTTGGAGGGAACACCGGGGAGCTGTTTTTT. Translation gives CASSPLLGGNTGELFF.